The source of this TCR beta chain is a study of T cells in Graves' hyperthyroidism and ophthalmopathy. The study, taken as a whole, reports: A model of 13 V-J pairs discriminated ophthalmopathy from stable hyperthyroidism. In blood, most of the thyroid clonotypes expanded above 0.001 were also present.

The CDR3 consists of 14 residues. V was clipped by 0 bases and J by 4 bases, with 9 bases between them. The germline V gene encodes CDR1 MNHEY and CDR2 SVGAGI. This clonotype was picked up many times. Antigen specificity is unknown. The investigators amplified TCR beta CDR3 regions from RNA transcripts. The HTBI set primed first-round TCR CDR3 RT-PCR. TCRdb processed the multiplex PCR reads anew with MiXCR; each CDR3 protein has one entry. The sample lists fewer than 500,000 distinct CDR3 sequences; 13% were seen once. Hyperthyroidism had been newly diagnosed in patients aged 18 to 65, and its duration was under 2 months. Pregnant or lactating patients were excluded, as were those with uncontrolled infection or other autoimmune disease.

This receptor was obtained from a man aged 25-40 years with Graves' hyperthyroidism that later progressed to Graves' ophthalmopathy. Input material: blood. The V and J genes are TRBV6-5 and TRBJ1-2, with D perhaps matching TRBD1 (6 bases). The CDR3 reads CASSYSDSIYGYTF. In nucleotides, the CDR3 is TGTGCCAGCAGTTACTCGGACAGTATCTATGGCTACACCTTC.